Many counts were recorded for the clone carrying this T cell receptor (beta chain). Its antigen is unknown. It was RNA transcripts that yielded the amplified TCR beta CDR3 regions. First-round RT-PCR targeting the TCR CDR3 was performed with the HTBI primer set. TCRdb reprocessed the multiplex PCR reads via MiXCR and lists one record per CDR3 protein. The profile shows roughly 420,000 distinct CDR3 sequences, 15% to 19% of them singletons. These data originate in a study of T cells in Graves' hyperthyroidism and ophthalmopathy. This CDR3 region has 14 residues. The germline V gene encodes CDR1 DFQATT and CDR2 SNEGSKA (reference sequence). After removal of 3 bases from V and 7 bases from J, the junction contained 6 bases not matched to a gene. General study results and limits: Most thyroid clonotypes expanded above 0.001 were also detected in blood.

The sequenced material came from blood. The clonotype was recovered from a woman aged 18-29 years with Graves' hyperthyroidism. The chain couples TRBV20-1 to TRBJ2-1; TRBD1 agrees at 10 bases. This chain's CDR3 is CSASEGQGWNEQFF. The CDR3 DNA reads TGCAGTGCTAGCGAGGGACAGGGGTGGAATGAGCAGTTCTTC.